This T cell receptor beta chain was captured by sequencing in a study of T cell responses to AZD1222 COVID-19 vaccine. The study, taken as a whole, reports: The repertoires were collected only after the peak T cell response. Rises in breadth and depth of Spike-specific TCRs came after two AZD1222 doses.

This CDR3 has 15 residues. V trimming: 8 bases; J trimming: 7 bases; junction bases outside the gene matches: 12. The germline V gene has CDR1 SEHNR and CDR2 FQNEAQ (reference sequence). As regards this clone: Its antigen remains unidentified.

Assay: immunoSEQ multiplex PCR; the TCRdb copy retains only in-frame clones and omits some. The profile shows tens of thousands of clones, more than 65% of them singletons. Source: peripheral blood, taken on day 0 of AZD1222 vaccination. The sequence was obtained from an adult in good health. The gene calls are TRBV7-9 and TRBJ2-1; 9 bases match TRBD2. As DNA, the CDR3 is TGTGCCAGCTCCCTGGGTAGCGGGAGAAAGAATGAGCAGTTCTTC. Protein: CASSLGSGRKNEQFF.